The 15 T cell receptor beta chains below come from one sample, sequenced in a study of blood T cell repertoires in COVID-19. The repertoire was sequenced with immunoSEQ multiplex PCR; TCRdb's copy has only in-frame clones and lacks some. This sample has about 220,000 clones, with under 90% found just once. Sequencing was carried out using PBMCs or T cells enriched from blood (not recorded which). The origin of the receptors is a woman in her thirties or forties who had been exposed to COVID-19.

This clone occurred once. The CDR3 DNA follows: TGTGCCAGCGCCCGGGACAGGGTTAATTCACCCCTCCACTTT. This gives the protein CASARDRVNSPLHF. This chain links TRBV27 with TRBJ1-6; TRBD1 agrees at 9 bases. The junction had 5 bases not matched to a gene; V was cut back by 8 bases and J by 6 bases. This CDR3 contains 14 residues. From germline, CDR1 is MNHEY and CDR2 SMNVEV (reference sequence).

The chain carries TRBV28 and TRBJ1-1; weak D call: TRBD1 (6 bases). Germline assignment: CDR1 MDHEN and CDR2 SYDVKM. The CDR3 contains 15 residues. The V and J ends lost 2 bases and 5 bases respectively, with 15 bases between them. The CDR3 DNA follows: TGTGCCAGCAGTTTACCGGGGGGCGCAACGACTGAAGCTTTCTTT. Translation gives CASSLPGGATTEAFF.

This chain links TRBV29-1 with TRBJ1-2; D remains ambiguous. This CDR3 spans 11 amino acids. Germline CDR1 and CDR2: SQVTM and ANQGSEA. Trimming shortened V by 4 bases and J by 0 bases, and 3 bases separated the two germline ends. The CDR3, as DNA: TGCAGCGTTGCGGCTAACTATGGCTACACCTTC. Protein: CSVAANYGYTF.

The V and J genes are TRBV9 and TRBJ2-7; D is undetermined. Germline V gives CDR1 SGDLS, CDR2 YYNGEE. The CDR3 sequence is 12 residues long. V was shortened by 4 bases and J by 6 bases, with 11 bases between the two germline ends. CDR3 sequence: CASSRGFLEQYF. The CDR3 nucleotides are TGTGCCAGCAGCCGCGGATTCCTCGAGCAGTACTTC.

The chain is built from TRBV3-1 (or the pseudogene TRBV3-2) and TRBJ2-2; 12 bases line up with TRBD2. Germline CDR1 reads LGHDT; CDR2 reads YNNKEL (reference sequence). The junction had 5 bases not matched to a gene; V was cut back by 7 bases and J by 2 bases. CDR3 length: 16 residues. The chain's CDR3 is CASTLLAGGNTGELFF. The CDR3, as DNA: TGTGCCAGCACCTTACTAGCGGGGGGCAACACCGGGGAGCTGTTTTTT.

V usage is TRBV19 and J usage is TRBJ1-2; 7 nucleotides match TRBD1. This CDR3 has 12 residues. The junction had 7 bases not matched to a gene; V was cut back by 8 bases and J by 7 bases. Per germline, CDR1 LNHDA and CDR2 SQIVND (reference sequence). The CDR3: CASRGQRRGYTF. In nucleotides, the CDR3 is TGTGCCAGTCGGGGACAGAGACGTGGCTACACCTTC.

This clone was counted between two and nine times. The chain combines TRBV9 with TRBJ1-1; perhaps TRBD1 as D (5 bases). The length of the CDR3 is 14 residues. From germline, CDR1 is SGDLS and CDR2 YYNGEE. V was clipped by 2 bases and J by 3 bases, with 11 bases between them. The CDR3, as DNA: TGTGCCAGCAGCGTCCAGGGTTTAGACACTGAAGCTTTCTTT. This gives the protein CASSVQGLDTEAFF.

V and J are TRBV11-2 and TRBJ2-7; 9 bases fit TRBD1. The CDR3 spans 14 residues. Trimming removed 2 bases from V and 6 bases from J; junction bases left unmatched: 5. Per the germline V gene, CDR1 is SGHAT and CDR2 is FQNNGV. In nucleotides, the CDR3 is TGTGCCAGCAGCTTATCGGGACAGGGCCTCGAGCAGTACTTC. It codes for CASSLSGQGLEQYF.

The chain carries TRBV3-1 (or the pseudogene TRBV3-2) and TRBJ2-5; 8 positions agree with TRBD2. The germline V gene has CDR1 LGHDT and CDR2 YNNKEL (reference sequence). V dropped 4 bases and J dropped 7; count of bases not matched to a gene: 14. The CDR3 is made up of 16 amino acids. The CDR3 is CASSRITGLASRTQYF. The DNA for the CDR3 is TGTGCCAGCAGCCGCATTACAGGACTAGCCTCAAGGACCCAGTACTTC.

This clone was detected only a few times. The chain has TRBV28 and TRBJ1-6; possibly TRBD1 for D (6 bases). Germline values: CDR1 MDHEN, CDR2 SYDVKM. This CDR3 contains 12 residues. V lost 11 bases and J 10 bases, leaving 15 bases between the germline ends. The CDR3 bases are TGTGCCGGTCAGGGGCCCAGATCACCCCTCCACTTT. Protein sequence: CAGQGPRSPLHF. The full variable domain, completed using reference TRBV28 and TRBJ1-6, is DVKVTQSSRYLVKRTGEKVFLECVQDMDHENMFWYRQDPGLGLRLIYFSYDVKMKEKGDIPEGYSVSREKKERFSLILESASTNQTSMYLCAGQGPRSPLHFGNGTRLTVT.

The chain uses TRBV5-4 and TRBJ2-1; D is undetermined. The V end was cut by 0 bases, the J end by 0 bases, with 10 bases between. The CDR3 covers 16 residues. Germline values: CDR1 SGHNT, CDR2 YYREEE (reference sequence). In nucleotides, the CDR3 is TGTGCCAGCAGCTTGGAAGTTTCGAGCTCCTACAATGAGCAGTTCTTC. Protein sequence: CASSLEVSSSYNEQFF.

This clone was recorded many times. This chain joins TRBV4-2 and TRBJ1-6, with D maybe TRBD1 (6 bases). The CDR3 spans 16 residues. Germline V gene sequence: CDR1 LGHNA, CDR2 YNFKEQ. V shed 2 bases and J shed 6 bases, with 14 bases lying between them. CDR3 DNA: TGTGCCAGCAGCCAAACTTGGGGGCAGGTTAATTCACCCCTCCACTTT. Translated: CASSQTWGQVNSPLHF.

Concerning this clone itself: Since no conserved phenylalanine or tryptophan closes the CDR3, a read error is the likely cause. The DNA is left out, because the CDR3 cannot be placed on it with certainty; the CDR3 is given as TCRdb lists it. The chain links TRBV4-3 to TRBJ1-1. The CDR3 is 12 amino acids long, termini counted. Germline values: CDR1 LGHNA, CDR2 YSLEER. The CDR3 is CASSPSVRGSVE.

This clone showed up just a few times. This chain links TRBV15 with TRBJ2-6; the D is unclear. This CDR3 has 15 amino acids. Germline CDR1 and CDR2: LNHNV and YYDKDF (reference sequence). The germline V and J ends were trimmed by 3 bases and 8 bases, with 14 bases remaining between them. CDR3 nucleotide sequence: TGTGCCACCAGCAGCGGAGTCCTGGTTACCAACGTCCTGACTTTC. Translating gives CATSSGVLVTNVLTF.

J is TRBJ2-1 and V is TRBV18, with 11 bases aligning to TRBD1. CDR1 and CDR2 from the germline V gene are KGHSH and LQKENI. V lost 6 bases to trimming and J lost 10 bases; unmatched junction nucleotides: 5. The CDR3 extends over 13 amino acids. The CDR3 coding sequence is TGTGCCAGCTCCCGGGACAGGGGGTCGGAGCAGTTCTTC. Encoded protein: CASSRDRGSEQFF.